This passage covers 2 T cell receptor beta chains from one sample sequenced in a study of blood T cell repertoires in COVID-19 (dated by TCRdb to about 2020). The library was made by the immunoSEQ multiplex PCR assay. Entries here come from immuneACCESS through TCRdb and include only in-frame sequences with V and J called. Some clones fail to appear in such tables; in the studies checked, an unresolved V gene covers under half of the shortfall, and the cause of the remainder is unknown. The sample contains 200,000 to 300,000 clones, 70% to 90% of them found a single time. The top ten clonotypes cover less than 4% of the sample. The sequenced material came from PBMCs or T cells enriched from blood (not recorded which). Every receptor here comes from a middle-aged woman with acute COVID-19.

This clone was recorded once. The chain joins TRBV25-1 to TRBJ1-2; no definite D call. Trimming removed 1 base from V and 7 bases from J, with 7 bases in between. The CDR3 runs to 12 residues. Germline V gene sequence: CDR1 MGHDK, CDR2 SYGVNS. CDR3: CASSESGSGYTF. As DNA, the CDR3 is TGTGCCAGCAGTGAATCCGGGTCTGGCTACACCTTC.

This clone was counted once. The chain carries TRBV9 and TRBJ2-1; TRBD2 matches 11 bases. The CDR3 sequence is 16 residues long. Germline V gene data show CDR1 as SGDLS and CDR2 as YYNGEE. V trimming: 0 bases; J trimming: 5 bases; junction bases outside the gene matches: 4. The CDR3 region has the DNA TGTGCCAGCAGCGTAGCTAGCGGGAGGACGGACAATGAGCAGTTCTTC. This codes for CASSVASGRTDNEQFF.